This is a list of T cell receptor beta chains from one sample in a study of shared clonotypes between healthy human individuals. Repertoires were generated with immunoSEQ multiplex PCR, while TCRdb's copy carries only in-frame clones and drops some. The sample holds about 1.9 million clones, about 93% seen once. The material sequenced was naive CD8+ T cells from PBMCs. The receptor source for this set is a man between 18 and 35 years old in good health. Some clones in this sample may be carry-over from other donors' samples. Each CDR3 is given with its conserved first and last residue. Each record gives: J gene, D gene, clone size, V gene, CDR3 protein, CDR3 DNA. D genes are given only for firm matches. The size entry is marked missing in some rows and otherwise reads once, few, many or a size class.

j_call: TRBJ1-1; d_call: .; clone_size: .; v_call: TRBV7-9; cdr3_aa: CASSLGTSLSTEAFF; cdr3_nt: TGTGCCAGCAGCTTAGGGACCTCTTTAAGCACTGAAGCTTTCTTT
j_call: TRBJ2-1; d_call: .; clone_size: .; v_call: TRBV6-5; cdr3_aa: CASSYIAEGWNEQFF; cdr3_nt: TGTGCCAGCAGTTACATAGCGGAGGGGTGGAATGAGCAGTTCTTC
j_call: TRBJ2-7; d_call: .; clone_size: .; v_call: TRBV2; cdr3_aa: CASTGLEYEQYF; cdr3_nt: TGTGCCAGCACCGGGTTGGAGTACGAGCAGTACTTC
j_call: TRBJ2-2; d_call: .; clone_size: .; v_call: TRBV4-2; cdr3_aa: CASSPSPGYEDSNTGELFF; cdr3_nt: TGTGCCAGCAGCCCTTCCCCGGGGTACGAGGATTCGAACACCGGGGAGCTGTTTTTT
j_call: TRBJ1-1; d_call: .; clone_size: .; v_call: TRBV5-6; cdr3_aa: CASSLSEGTEAFF; cdr3_nt: TGTGCCAGCAGCTTGAGCGAGGGCACTGAAGCTTTCTTT
j_call: TRBJ2-7; d_call: .; clone_size: .; v_call: TRBV5-1; cdr3_aa: CASSWDFAGTVTEQYF; cdr3_nt: TGCGCCAGCAGCTGGGATTTCGCCGGGACGGTAACCGAGCAGTACTTC
j_call: TRBJ1-5; d_call: .; clone_size: .; v_call: TRBV7-8; cdr3_aa: CASSLEGRYSNQPQHF; cdr3_nt: TGTGCCAGCAGCTTAGAGGGGCGATATAGCAATCAGCCCCAGCATTTT
j_call: TRBJ2-7; d_call: TRBD2; clone_size: once; v_call: TRBV14; cdr3_aa: CASSQGRTSVSYEQYF; cdr3_nt: TGTGCCAGCAGCCAAGGGAGGACTAGCGTGTCCTACGAGCAGTACTTC
j_call: TRBJ1-2; d_call: TRBD1; clone_size: once; v_call: TRBV28; cdr3_aa: CASAGTGTRYGYTF; cdr3_nt: TGTGCCAGCGCCGGGACAGGAACTCGTTATGGCTACACCTTC
j_call: TRBJ1-2; d_call: TRBD1; clone_size: .; v_call: TRBV4-3; cdr3_aa: CASSQPKTGGFYGYTF; cdr3_nt: TGCGCCAGCAGCCAGCCTAAGACAGGGGGGTTCTATGGCTACACCTTC
j_call: TRBJ2-7; d_call: .; clone_size: few; v_call: TRBV7-9; cdr3_aa: CASSFGEAYEQYF; cdr3_nt: TGTGCCAGCAGCTTTGGGGAAGCCTACGAGCAGTACTTC
j_call: TRBJ2-1; d_call: .; clone_size: once; v_call: TRBV7-3; cdr3_aa: CASSSPPGEQFF; cdr3_nt: TGTGCCAGCAGCTCGCCCCCGGGGGAGCAGTTCTTC
j_call: TRBJ2-5; d_call: TRBD1; clone_size: .; v_call: TRBV7-9; cdr3_aa: CASSPLRDRGSRETQYF; cdr3_nt: TGTGCCAGCAGCCCTCTAAGGGACAGGGGGAGTCGGGAGACCCAGTACTTC
j_call: TRBJ1-5; d_call: .; clone_size: .; v_call: TRBV28; cdr3_aa: CASSLGGGNDQPQHF; cdr3_nt: TGTGCCAGCAGCTTGGGAGGGGGTAATGATCAGCCCCAGCATTTT
j_call: TRBJ1-3; d_call: .; clone_size: .; v_call: TRBV5-1; cdr3_aa: CASSLVAGGPGNTIYF; cdr3_nt: TGCGCCAGCAGCTTGGTTGCTGGGGGCCCTGGAAACACCATATATTTT
j_call: TRBJ1-5; d_call: .; clone_size: .; v_call: TRBV19; cdr3_aa: CASSIKLRGRQPQHF; cdr3_nt: TGTGCCAGTAGTATAAAGTTGAGGGGTAGACAGCCCCAGCATTTT
j_call: TRBJ1-4; d_call: TRBD1; clone_size: once; v_call: TRBV9; cdr3_aa: CASSARQGYEKLFF; cdr3_nt: TGTGCCAGCAGCGCCAGACAGGGGTATGAAAAACTGTTTTTT
j_call: TRBJ1-1; d_call: .; clone_size: .; v_call: TRBV7-9; cdr3_aa: CASNPGGNTEAFF; cdr3_nt: TGTGCCAGCAACCCTGGGGGGAACACTGAAGCTTTCTTT
j_call: TRBJ1-2; d_call: .; clone_size: once; v_call: TRBV27; cdr3_aa: CASSPDPNGWGGYTF; cdr3_nt: TGTGCCAGCAGTCCAGACCCTAACGGGTGGGGCGGCTACACCTTC
j_call: TRBJ1-1; d_call: .; clone_size: .; v_call: TRBV5-8; cdr3_aa: CASSLDGGMNTEAFF; cdr3_nt: TGTGCCAGCAGCTTGGATGGGGGGATGAACACTGAAGCTTTCTTT
j_call: TRBJ1-4; d_call: .; clone_size: .; v_call: TRBV19; cdr3_aa: CASSPTGGATNEKLFF; cdr3_nt: TGTGCCAGTAGTCCTACCGGGGGTGCAACTAATGAAAAACTGTTTTTT
j_call: TRBJ2-5; d_call: .; clone_size: .; v_call: TRBV6-5; cdr3_aa: CASSYYGQETQYF; cdr3_nt: TGTGCCAGCAGTTACTATGGACAAGAGACCCAGTACTTC
j_call: TRBJ1-2; d_call: TRBD1; clone_size: once; v_call: TRBV28; cdr3_aa: CASTPLMAQGPNYGYTF; cdr3_nt: TGTGCCAGCACCCCTCTTATGGCACAGGGGCCTAACTATGGCTACACCTTC
j_call: TRBJ1-1; d_call: TRBD1; clone_size: .; v_call: TRBV27; cdr3_aa: CASSLDRGVMNTEAFF; cdr3_nt: TGTGCCAGCAGTCTCGACAGGGGCGTGATGAACACTGAAGCTTTCTTT
j_call: TRBJ1-2; d_call: .; clone_size: .; v_call: TRBV6-5; cdr3_aa: CASRLRASNYGYTF; cdr3_nt: TGTGCCAGCAGGCTCAGGGCCTCTAACTATGGCTACACCTTC
j_call: TRBJ2-5; d_call: .; clone_size: .; v_call: TRBV7-2; cdr3_aa: CASRGVPGQQETQYF; cdr3_nt: TGTGCCAGCCGGGGGGTTCCGGGACAACAAGAGACCCAGTACTTC
j_call: TRBJ2-5; d_call: TRBD2; clone_size: .; v_call: TRBV28; cdr3_aa: CASSLLGRTSGRRETQYF; cdr3_nt: TGTGCCAGCAGTTTATTGGGGCGGACTAGCGGGAGAAGAGAGACCCAGTACTTC
j_call: TRBJ2-3; d_call: .; clone_size: .; v_call: TRBV28; cdr3_aa: CASSSRESTDTQYF; cdr3_nt: TGTGCCAGCAGTTCCAGGGAGAGCACAGATACGCAGTATTTT
j_call: TRBJ2-1; d_call: .; clone_size: .; v_call: TRBV6-5; cdr3_aa: CASRERNVYNEQFF; cdr3_nt: TGTGCCAGCAGAGAGCGGAATGTCTACAATGAGCAGTTCTTC
j_call: TRBJ2-7; d_call: .; clone_size: .; v_call: TRBV7-8; cdr3_aa: CASSFHPSDSYEQYF; cdr3_nt: TGTGCCAGCAGCTTCCACCCTAGCGACTCCTACGAGCAGTACTTC
j_call: TRBJ2-5; d_call: .; clone_size: .; v_call: TRBV14; cdr3_aa: CASSQDRARETQYF; cdr3_nt: TGTGCCAGCAGCCAAGATAGGGCAAGGGAGACCCAGTACTTC
j_call: TRBJ2-7; d_call: .; clone_size: .; v_call: TRBV27; cdr3_aa: CASSLSGTWGSYEQYF; cdr3_nt: TGTGCCAGCAGTTTATCGGGGACTTGGGGTAGTTACGAGCAGTACTTC
j_call: TRBJ2-1; d_call: .; clone_size: .; v_call: TRBV9; cdr3_aa: CASSVAGKNNEQFF; cdr3_nt: TGTGCCAGCAGCGTAGCCGGGAAAAACAATGAGCAGTTCTTC
j_call: TRBJ2-1; d_call: .; clone_size: .; v_call: TRBV7-9; cdr3_aa: CASSLDRSARNEQFF; cdr3_nt: TGTGCCAGCAGCTTAGATCGGTCCGCTCGGAATGAGCAGTTCTTC
j_call: TRBJ1-2; d_call: TRBD1; clone_size: .; v_call: TRBV30; cdr3_aa: CAWSAGGDYGYTF; cdr3_nt: TGTGCCTGGAGTGCAGGGGGGGACTATGGCTACACCTTC
j_call: TRBJ1-3; d_call: .; clone_size: .; v_call: TRBV28; cdr3_aa: CASSFGYTIYF; cdr3_nt: TGTGCCAGCAGTTTCGGGTACACCATATATTTT
j_call: TRBJ2-1; d_call: .; clone_size: .; v_call: TRBV5-6; cdr3_aa: CASSLKSGAYNEQFF; cdr3_nt: TGTGCCAGCAGCTTGAAAAGCGGAGCCTACAATGAGCAGTTCTTC
j_call: TRBJ2-3; d_call: .; clone_size: .; v_call: TRBV7-9; cdr3_aa: CASRTALGTDTQYF; cdr3_nt: TGTGCCAGCAGGACTGCTTTGGGCACAGATACGCAGTATTTT
j_call: TRBJ2-2; d_call: TRBD2; clone_size: once; v_call: TRBV9; cdr3_aa: CASSDSGRGPGELFF; cdr3_nt: TGTGCCAGCAGCGATAGCGGGAGGGGTCCCGGGGAGCTGTTTTTT
j_call: TRBJ1-5; d_call: .; clone_size: .; v_call: TRBV6-5; cdr3_aa: CASSQGPNQPQHF; cdr3_nt: TGTGCCAGCAGCCAGGGGCCCAATCAGCCCCAGCATTTT
j_call: TRBJ1-1; d_call: .; clone_size: .; v_call: TRBV6-5; cdr3_aa: CASSSRETGRCTEAFF; cdr3_nt: TGTGCCAGCAGTTCTCGAGAAACAGGGAGGTGCACTGAAGCTTTCTTT
j_call: TRBJ2-3; d_call: TRBD2; clone_size: .; v_call: TRBV10-3; cdr3_aa: CAITERETSGRRTDTQYF; cdr3_nt: TGTGCCATCACCGAGAGAGAGACTAGCGGGAGAAGGACAGATACGCAGTATTTT
j_call: TRBJ1-2; d_call: TRBD1; clone_size: .; v_call: TRBV6-6; cdr3_aa: CASSYSGTGAEGYTF; cdr3_nt: TGTGCCAGCAGTTACTCCGGGACAGGGGCGGAGGGCTACACCTTC
j_call: TRBJ1-3; d_call: .; clone_size: .; v_call: TRBV28; cdr3_aa: CASSYILGTDGNTIYF; cdr3_nt: TGTGCCAGCAGTTACATCCTCGGGACGGATGGAAACACCATATATTTT
j_call: TRBJ2-7; d_call: TRBD1; clone_size: .; v_call: TRBV5-6; cdr3_aa: CASSFLRDRSYEQYF; cdr3_nt: TGTGCCAGCAGCTTCCTTCGGGACAGATCCTACGAGCAGTACTTC
j_call: TRBJ1-4; d_call: .; clone_size: .; v_call: TRBV4-1; cdr3_aa: CASSQDMEEKLFF; cdr3_nt: TGCGCCAGCAGCCAAGATATGGAGGAAAAACTGTTTTTT
j_call: TRBJ2-7; d_call: .; clone_size: .; v_call: TRBV14; cdr3_aa: CASSQRSSYEQYF; cdr3_nt: TGTGCCAGCAGCCAGAGGAGCTCCTACGAGCAGTACTTC
j_call: TRBJ2-7; d_call: .; clone_size: few; v_call: TRBV6-1; cdr3_aa: CASAGFHFSYEQYF; cdr3_nt: TGTGCCAGCGCGGGGTTCCACTTCTCCTACGAGCAGTACTTC
j_call: TRBJ1-2; d_call: .; clone_size: .; v_call: TRBV4-3; cdr3_aa: CASSQIGGAHGYTF; cdr3_nt: TGCGCCAGCAGCCAAATTGGGGGGGCTCATGGCTACACCTTC
j_call: TRBJ1-5; d_call: .; clone_size: .; v_call: TRBV27; cdr3_aa: CASSLRGNQPQHF; cdr3_nt: TGTGCCAGCAGTTTACGGGGCAATCAGCCCCAGCATTTT
j_call: TRBJ2-1; d_call: TRBD2; clone_size: once; v_call: TRBV28; cdr3_aa: CASSLQRRGNEQFF; cdr3_nt: TGTGCCAGCAGTCTCCAGAGGCGGGGGAATGAGCAGTTCTTC